The 5 T cell receptor beta chains presented below share a single source sample, sequenced in a study of T cell responses to AZD1222 COVID-19 vaccine. Profiled with immunoSEQ multiplex PCR; TCRdb holds only in-frame clones, not every one. The sample includes 75,000 to 90,000 clones, 75% to 90% of them seen just once. Sequenced here: peripheral blood, sampled on day 0 of AZD1222 vaccination. The receptors shown here come from an adult in good health.

The chain employs TRBV27 and TRBJ1-1; tentatively, D is TRBD1 (6 bases). In germline, CDR1 is MNHEY, CDR2 SMNVEV (reference sequence). The CDR3 extends over 15 amino acids. The V gene lost 6 bases and the J gene lost 8 bases, with 22 bases spanning the gap. Here the CDR3 DNA reads TGTGCCAGCAGGTTGACGGGACACCTTTTAAGGGAAGCTTTCTTT. Protein product: CASRLTGHLLREAFF.

The chain uses TRBV11-2 and TRBJ1-1; D is undetermined. CDR3 length: 13 amino acids. Germline V lookup: CDR1 SGHAT, CDR2 FQNNGV. The V gene lost 0 bases and the J gene lost 0 bases, with 2 bases spanning the gap. The CDR3, as DNA: TGTGCCAGCAGCTTAGATATGAACACTGAAGCTTTCTTT. Translated: CASSLDMNTEAFF.

This clone was seen just once. The chain couples TRBV18 to TRBJ1-5; tentatively, D is TRBD1 (5 bases). This CDR3 spans 15 amino acids. Germline V CDR1 and CDR2: KGHSH, LQKENI. Trimming stripped 2 bases from V and 2 bases from J, with 10 bases between. The CDR3 sequence is CASSPIQGGNQPQHF. Here the CDR3 DNA reads TGTGCCAGCTCACCAATCCAGGGCGGCAATCAGCCCCAGCATTTT.

The rearrangement uses TRBV10-3 and TRBJ2-1; 8 bases agree with TRBD1. Germline V lookup: CDR1 ENHRY, CDR2 SYGVKD. CDR3 size: 15 residues. Losses at the gene ends were 5 bases for V and 4 bases for J; bases not matched to a gene: 7. For the CDR3, the DNA is TGTGCCATCAGTACCGACAGGGGAGGTTACAATGAGCAGTTCTTC. As protein: CAISTDRGGYNEQFF.

The chain employs TRBV5-1 and TRBJ2-5; 12 nucleotides line up with TRBD2. The germline V gene has CDR1 SGHRS and CDR2 YFSETQ. The CDR3 runs 15 residues. V lost 1 base to trimming and J lost 2 bases; unmatched junction nucleotides: 0. Here the CDR3 DNA reads TGCGCCAGCAGCTTGACTAGCGGGAGGCAAGAGACCCAGTACTTC. This codes for CASSLTSGRQETQYF. Full variable domain (outside the CDR3, taken from reference TRBV5-1 and TRBJ2-5): KAGVTQTPRYLIKTRGQQVTLSCSPISGHRSVSWYQQTPGQGLQFLFEYFSETQRNKGNFPGRFSGRQFSNSRSEMNVSTLELGDSALYLCASSLTSGRQETQYFGPGTRLLVL.